One sample yielded the 30 T cell receptor beta chains listed below, sequenced in a study of shared clonotypes between healthy human individuals. Profiling relied on immunoSEQ multiplex PCR, and the TCRdb table lists in-frame clones only, not all of them. The sample records 2 million to 2.5 million clones, approximately 95% being singletons. Sequenced material: naive CD4+ T cells sorted from blood. Subset indicated: CD45RA+ positively selected. The source of these receptors is a man aged 18 to 35 in good health.

The chain carries TRBV7-3 and TRBJ2-1; possibly TRBD1 or TRBD2 for D (5 bases each). The CDR3 is made up of 14 amino acids. From germline, CDR1 is SGHTA and CDR2 FQGTGA. Trimming pared 2 bases from V and 8 bases from J, leaving 13 bases between. In nucleotides, the CDR3 is TGTGCCAGCAGCTTATCAGGTGGGGACCATGAGCAGTTCTTC. Translated: CASSLSGGDHEQFF. Based on the CDR3 plus reference TRBV7-3 and TRBJ2-1, the full variable domain is GAGVSQTPSNKVTEKGKYVELRCDPISGHTALYWYRQSLGQGPEFLIYFQGTGAADDSGLPNDRFFAVRPEGSVSTLKIQRTERGDSAVYLCASSLSGGDHEQFFGPGTRLTVL.

This clone was picked up one time. The V gene is TRBV27, the J gene TRBJ1-4; D is unclear. CDR3 length: 13 residues. Germline CDR1 is MNHEY and CDR2 is SMNVEV (reference sequence). V was cut by 5 bases and J by 0 bases, with 4 bases left in between. CDR3 bases: TGTGCCAGCAGTCGTGCAACTAATGAAAAACTGTTTTTT. Encoded protein: CASSRATNEKLFF.

The genes are TRBV5-1 and TRBJ2-3; 13 nucleotides align to TRBD2. The CDR3 loop spans 16 amino acids. Trimming took 5 bases from V and 2 from J; bases not matched to a gene: 5. Per germline, CDR1 SGHRS and CDR2 YFSETQ. CDR3: CASSLGLAGHTDTQYF. The DNA of the CDR3 is TGCGCCAGCAGTCTGGGACTAGCGGGACACACAGATACGCAGTATTTT.

This clone was seen more than once but under ten times. The J gene is TRBJ1-3, the V gene TRBV10-3, with 7 bases that match TRBD1. CDR1 and CDR2 (germline): ENHRY, SYGVKD. The V and J ends lost 5 bases and 0 bases, in that order; junction bases with no gene match: 7. The CDR3 length is 16 residues. CDR3 sequence (DNA): TGTGCCATCAGTCCGGGACAGCCGAGCTCTGGAAACACCATATATTTT. It translates to CAISPGQPSSGNTIYF.

The V gene is TRBV5-5, the J gene TRBJ2-7; TRBD1 matches at 8 bases. Germline V gene sequence: CDR1 SGHKS, CDR2 YYEKEE (reference sequence). There are 13 residues in the CDR3. Germline trimming cut 4 bases from V and 5 bases from J; bases unmatched to any gene: 5. CDR3 protein: CASSRQGSDEQYF. As DNA, the CDR3 is TGTGCCAGCAGCCGACAGGGGTCCGACGAGCAGTACTTC.

The genes are TRBV5-1 and TRBJ2-7; a weak D match, TRBD1 (6 bases). The CDR3 totals 13 residues. Trimming took 4 bases from V and 1 from J, leaving 9 bases between them. In germline, CDR1 is SGHRS, CDR2 YFSETQ. For the CDR3, the DNA is TGCGCCAGCAGCGCGGACAGTTCCTACGAGCAGTACTTC. It specifies CASSADSSYEQYF.

Concerning this clone: Other DNA sequences in the sample encode the same CDR3. The chain combines TRBV18 with TRBJ1-2; 8 bases are a match to TRBD1. Germline loops: CDR1 KGHSH, CDR2 LQKENI. The CDR3 covers 14 residues. V was clipped by 3 bases and J by 0 bases; unmatched bases: 0. CDR3 bases: TGTGCCAGCTCACCGGACAGGGCTAACTATGGCTACACCTTC. This codes for CASSPDRANYGYTF.

This clone was seen only once. The identical CDR3 is also encoded by other nucleotide sequences in the sample. The chain has TRBV30 and TRBJ2-7; the D gene could be TRBD1 or TRBD2 (6 bases each). The V gene lost 0 bases and the J gene lost 1 base, with 10 bases spanning the gap. This CDR3 has 14 amino acids. Per germline, CDR1 GTSNPN and CDR2 SVGIG (reference sequence). Here the CDR3 reads CAWSVEGGSYEQYF. In DNA, the CDR3 is TGTGCCTGGAGTGTAGAGGGGGGTTCCTACGAGCAGTACTTC.

In its sample, this clone was seen once. The CDR3 DNA follows: TGCGCCAGCAGCCTAAAACGTTTGAACACTGAAGCTTTCTTT. Translating gives CASSLKRLNTEAFF. V usage is TRBV4-1 and J usage is TRBJ1-1; D remains unclear. The CDR3 sequence is 14 residues long. V was pared by 4 bases and J by 0 bases, with 9 bases between. Germline lookup yields CDR1 MGHRA and CDR2 YSYEKL.

The chain is built from TRBV6-5 and TRBJ1-4; TRBD1 matches 8 bases. Unmatched junction bases numbered 10, after V lost 8 bases and J lost 8 bases. The CDR3 spans 14 residues. Germline lookup yields CDR1 MNHEY and CDR2 SVGAGI. CDR3 amino acids: CASSIRGQGEKLFF. As DNA, the CDR3 is TGTGCCAGCTCAATCAGGGGGCAAGGGGAAAAACTGTTTTTT.

The sample holds one count of this clone. The chain couples TRBV2 to TRBJ2-5; no firm D call. This CDR3 is 14 amino acids long. The germline V gene encodes CDR1 SNHLY and CDR2 FYNNEI. The V gene lost 5 bases and the J gene lost 0 bases, with 10 bases spanning the gap. Written as DNA, the CDR3 is TGTGCCAGCAGTAATAGTAGGGACCAAGAGACCCAGTACTTC. This codes for CASSNSRDQETQYF.

The chain joins TRBV7-9 to TRBJ2-3; D possibly corresponds to TRBD2 (6 bases). Germline lookup yields CDR1 SEHNR and CDR2 FQNEAQ (reference sequence). This CDR3 comprises 15 residues. Deletions cut 5 bases from V and 2 bases from J, with 14 bases between. The CDR3 sequence is CASSTKRVHTDTQYF. DNA of the CDR3: TGTGCCAGCAGCACAAAGCGGGTTCACACAGATACGCAGTATTTT.

On this clone itself: Additional DNA sequences in this sample encode the identical CDR3. The chain links TRBV10-1 to TRBJ2-3; D is uncertain. Trimming took 0 bases from V and 4 from J, leaving 8 bases between them. The CDR3 has 14 residues. In germline, CDR1 is WNHNN, CDR2 SYGVQD (reference sequence). The CDR3 DNA is TGCGCCAGCAGTGAGTCTCCGGGCTCAGATACGCAGTATTTT. It is translated as CASSESPGSDTQYF.

This rearrangement joins TRBV4-1 to TRBJ1-1, with a possible D match to TRBD1 (5 bases). This CDR3 comprises 16 residues. The germline V gene encodes CDR1 MGHRA and CDR2 YSYEKL. V gave up 8 bases and J gave up 1 base, with 20 bases separating them. CDR3 in DNA: TGCGCCAGCTCTCTTATAGGGGCCGGGGGGAACACTGAAGCTTTCTTT. This codes for CASSLIGAGGNTEAFF.

This sequence joins TRBV28 and TRBJ1-2; TRBD1 aligns across 8 bases. Germline CDR1 and CDR2: MDHEN and SYDVKM. With V trimmed by 6 bases and J by 8 bases, 14 bases remained unmatched. The CDR3 is 15 amino acids. The CDR3: CASSVAPQGAGGYTF. CDR3 coding DNA: TGTGCCAGCAGCGTAGCTCCCCAGGGGGCGGGAGGCTACACCTTC.

This chain uses TRBV6-1 with TRBJ1-3, with 7 positions matching TRBD1. CDR3 length: 15 amino acids. V dropped 3 bases and J dropped 2; count of bases not matched to a gene: 4. The V gene's germline CDR1 is MNHNS and CDR2 SASEGT. The DNA of the CDR3 is TGTGCCAGCAGTGAGAACGACAGGGCTGGAAACACCATATATTTT. Translating gives CASSENDRAGNTIYF.

J is TRBJ2-1 and V is TRBV2, with 7 bases fitting TRBD2. J gave up 15 bases and V 2 bases, and 13 bases lay outside the gene matches. The CDR3 sequence is 14 residues long. Germline CDR1 is SNHLY and CDR2 is FYNNEI. As DNA, the CDR3 is TGTGCCAGCAGTGAATGGATTCTGGCGGGAGTAGCGTTCTTC. Encoded protein: CASSEWILAGVAFF.

The chain couples TRBV19 to TRBJ2-5, with a tentative D call TRBD1 (6 bases). Germline V gives CDR1 LNHDA, CDR2 SQIVND (reference sequence). This CDR3 spans 16 amino acids. Trimming removed 5 bases from V and 2 bases from J, with 18 bases in between. CDR3 DNA sequence: TGTGCCAGTAGTTCCTCCCGAGGCAGGGGACAAGAGACCCAGTACTTC. It yields the protein CASSSSRGRGQETQYF.

The chain links TRBV4-2 to TRBJ2-2, with 8 bases aligning to TRBD2. CDR1 LGHNA and CDR2 YNFKEQ come from the germline V gene. V gave up 0 bases and J gave up 5 bases; unmatched junction bases: 5. The CDR3 has 16 amino acids. This CDR3 reads CASSQELGRGTGELFF. The CDR3 nucleotides are TGTGCCAGCAGCCAAGAGCTCGGGAGGGGAACCGGGGAGCTGTTTTTT.

In nucleotides, the CDR3 is TGTGCCAGCAGCCCCCCCGGGGGGAGCGTCGAGCAGTACTTC. This encodes CASSPPGGSVEQYF. This sequence joins TRBV7-9 and TRBJ2-7; 7 nucleotides match TRBD2. Germline trimming cut 5 bases from V and 6 bases from J; bases unmatched to any gene: 10. Germline V gene sequence: CDR1 SEHNR, CDR2 FQNEAQ (reference sequence). The length of the CDR3 is 14 residues.

Concerning this clone itself: Other DNA sequences of this sample code for an identical CDR3. The CDR3 sequence: CASSLRRPTDTQYF. The CDR3 DNA reads TGTGCCAGCAGCTTGAGGAGACCCACAGATACGCAGTATTTT. The chain links TRBV7-2 to TRBJ2-3; no firm D call. V was cut by 3 bases and J by 2 bases, with 9 bases left in between. The germline V gene encodes CDR1 SGHTA and CDR2 FQGNSA. The length of the CDR3 is 14 residues.

J is TRBJ2-1 and V is TRBV27, with 12 bases fitting TRBD2. Germline V gene sequence: CDR1 MNHEY, CDR2 SMNVEV (reference sequence). The junction had 9 bases not matched to a gene; V was cut back by 4 bases and J by 2 bases. CDR3 length: 18 residues. CDR3 bases: TGTGCCAGCAGTTCCCAGGCGACTAGCGGGAGTACCTACAATGAGCAGTTCTTC. Its translation is CASSSQATSGSTYNEQFF.

This chain connects TRBV7-2 to TRBJ2-2; 11 bases fit TRBD1. Germline V gene lookup returns CDR1 SGHTA and CDR2 FQGNSA. The junction had 3 bases not matched to a gene; V was cut back by 3 bases and J by 3 bases. This CDR3 has 16 residues. The CDR3 coding sequence is TGTGCCAGCAGCTTCGGACAGGGGGCCGACACCGGGGAGCTGTTTTTT. Translated: CASSFGQGADTGELFF. Filled out from reference TRBV7-2 and TRBJ2-2, the complete variable domain reads GAGVSQSPSNKVTEKGKDVELRCDPISGHTALYWYRQSLGQGLEFLIYFQGNSAPDKSGLPSDRFSAERTGGSVSTLTIQRTQQEDSAVYLCASSFGQGADTGELFFGEGSRLTVL.

The chain is built from TRBV10-1 and TRBJ1-1, with D perhaps TRBD1 (6 bases). Germline CDR1 reads WNHNN; CDR2 reads SYGVQD (reference sequence). The CDR3 covers 15 residues. V was cut by 4 bases and J by 3 bases, with 15 bases left in between. CDR3 sequence reads: CASSGNRVVDTEAFF. In nucleotides, the CDR3 is TGCGCCAGCAGTGGTAACAGGGTTGTAGACACTGAAGCTTTCTTT.

This chain connects TRBV10-3 to TRBJ2-2; no clear D. Trimming stripped 4 bases from V and 1 base from J, with 13 bases between. This CDR3 is 16 amino acids long. Germline CDR1 and CDR2: ENHRY and SYGVKD. CDR3 coding DNA: TGTGCCATCAGTGGGAAAAATGGAGTGAACACCGGGGAGCTGTTTTTT. Protein sequence: CAISGKNGVNTGELFF.

This clone showed up just once. This same CDR3 is encoded by further DNA sequences in the sample. V usage is TRBV29-1 and J usage is TRBJ1-1; D is uncertain. The V gene's germline CDR1 is SQVTM and CDR2 ANQGSEA. Trimming stripped 2 bases from V and 0 bases from J, with 7 bases between. This CDR3 has 13 residues. Written as DNA, the CDR3 is TGCAGCGTTGAAAGTCGGTTGAACACTGAAGCTTTCTTT. Its translation is CSVESRLNTEAFF.

The chain is built from TRBV6-5 and TRBJ1-5, with a tentative D call TRBD1 (6 bases). The CDR3 extends over 14 amino acids. Germline CDR1 is MNHEY and CDR2 is SVGAGI. The V and J ends lost 5 bases and 3 bases respectively, with 11 bases between them. CDR3 residues: CASSPRDTNQPQHF. The CDR3 region has the DNA TGTGCCAGCAGTCCTCGGGACACCAATCAGCCCCAGCATTTT.

The V gene is TRBV5-6, the J gene TRBJ1-6; D unresolved. This CDR3 contains 11 residues. The V end was cut by 5 bases, the J end by 6 bases, with 3 bases between. From germline, CDR1 is SGHDT and CDR2 YYEEEE. CDR3 amino acids: CASRGNSPLHF. The CDR3 coding sequence is TGTGCCAGCAGGGGTAATTCACCCCTCCACTTT.

The chain has TRBV5-1 and TRBJ1-3, with 10 bases fitting TRBD1. Germline lookup yields CDR1 SGHRS and CDR2 YFSETQ. With 5 bases clipped from V and 1 base from J, the junction kept 12 bases outside the gene matches. The CDR3 totals 18 residues. This CDR3 reads CASSKERPGQGSGNTIYF. In DNA, the CDR3 is TGCGCCAGCAGTAAAGAACGACCGGGACAGGGGTCTGGAAACACCATATATTTT. Combining the CDR3 with reference TRBV5-1 and TRBJ1-3 gives the whole variable domain KAGVTQTPRYLIKTRGQQVTLSCSPISGHRSVSWYQQTPGQGLQFLFEYFSETQRNKGNFPGRFSGRQFSNSRSEMNVSTLELGDSALYLCASSKERPGQGSGNTIYFGEGSWLTVV.

The CDR3 DNA follows: TGCGCCAGCAGCTTGGGACAACTTGGTGACGAAGCTTTCTTT. This codes for CASSLGQLGDEAFF. This sequence joins TRBV5-1 and TRBJ1-1; the D is unclear. The ends were cut back, 0 bases at V and 8 bases at J, with 14 bases in the middle. Germline values: CDR1 SGHRS, CDR2 YFSETQ. The CDR3 contains 14 residues. The variable domain in full, completed from reference TRBV5-1 and TRBJ1-1, reads KAGVTQTPRYLIKTRGQQVTLSCSPISGHRSVSWYQQTPGQGLQFLFEYFSETQRNKGNFPGRFSGRQFSNSRSEMNVSTLELGDSALYLCASSLGQLGDEAFFGQGTRLTVV.